The entry below gives a single TCR beta chain sequence along with its context. Its cognate antigen is unknown. This record comes from a study of blood T cells in healthy people across ages. Study results and limitations: Possibly, changes in expanded clonotypes were confounded because donor CMV status was unknown.

Combining a sample-barcoded 5' primer with a J-beta primer mix, a second PCR ran for about 6 to 12 cycles. Each CDR3 protein gets one entry after TCRdb re-called the 5' RACE reads with MiXCR. Among 1,500,000 or so distinct CDR3 sequences listed, approximately 60% were seen once. The CDR3 spans 14 residues. V was clipped by 8 bases and J by 5 bases, with 21 bases between them. Looked up from germline, CDR1 is SQVTM and CDR2 is ANQGSEA. The TCR comes from a man between 18 and 29 years old in good health. Sequencing was carried out using blood. This rearrangement joins TRBV29-1 to TRBJ2-5, with D possibly TRBD2 on 7 matching bases. The CDR3, as DNA: TGCAGCTCCCGGTGGGGGGGGGCGTATGAGACCCAGTACTTC. Translation: CSSRWGGAYETQYF.